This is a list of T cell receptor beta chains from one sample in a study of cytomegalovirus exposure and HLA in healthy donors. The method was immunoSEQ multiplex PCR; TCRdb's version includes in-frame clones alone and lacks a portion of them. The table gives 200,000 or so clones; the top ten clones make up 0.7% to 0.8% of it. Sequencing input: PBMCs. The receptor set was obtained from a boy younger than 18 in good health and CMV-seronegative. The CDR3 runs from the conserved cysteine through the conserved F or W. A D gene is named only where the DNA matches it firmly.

CDR3nt: TGTGCCAGCAGCTCGGAGATAGCGGGGGTTACGCAGTATTTT; CDR3aa: CASSSEIAGVTQYF; j_gene: TRBJ2-3; d_gene: TRBD2; v_gene: TRBV5-6
CDR3nt: TGTGCTAGCAGCCCCAGAGCGGGGTATCAAGAGACCCAGTACTTC; CDR3aa: CASSPRAGYQETQYF; j_gene: TRBJ2-5; d_gene: TRBD2; v_gene: TRBV7-7
CDR3nt: TGCAGCGTTGAGGGGATAGCGACTGAAGCTTTCTTT; CDR3aa: CSVEGIATEAFF; j_gene: TRBJ1-1; d_gene: NA; v_gene: TRBV29-1
CDR3nt: TGTGCCAGCAGCGTCTGGACAGGGGGCCTGGAAGAGACCCAGTACTTC; CDR3aa: CASSVWTGGLEETQYF; j_gene: TRBJ2-5; d_gene: TRBD1; v_gene: TRBV5-8
CDR3nt: TGTGCCAGCAGCCCTCAGGGGGCGGAAGAGACCCAGTACTTC; CDR3aa: CASSPQGAEETQYF; j_gene: TRBJ2-5; d_gene: TRBD1; v_gene: TRBV9
CDR3nt: TGTGCCACCAGCACAGGGTTGGAGACCCAGTACTTC; CDR3aa: CATSTGLETQYF; j_gene: TRBJ2-5; d_gene: NA; v_gene: TRBV15
CDR3nt: TGCGCCAGCAGCCAAGGACGGGAAACGTCCACTGAAGCTTTCTTT; CDR3aa: CASSQGRETSTEAFF; j_gene: TRBJ1-1; d_gene: NA; v_gene: TRBV4-1
CDR3nt: TGTGCCAGCAGCGTAGCTGGCAGGGCAAAGCCCGGGGAGCTGTTTTTT; CDR3aa: CASSVAGRAKPGELFF; j_gene: TRBJ2-2; d_gene: NA; v_gene: TRBV9
CDR3nt: TGTGCCAGCAGCGCCTCTAGCGGGGGGGCAGATACGCAGTATTTT; CDR3aa: CASSASSGGADTQYF; j_gene: TRBJ2-3; d_gene: TRBD2; v_gene: TRBV5-4
CDR3nt: TGTGCCACCAGCAGAGCCCCGACTAGCGGGGGGCGAGAGACCCAGTACTTC; CDR3aa: CATSRAPTSGGRETQYF; j_gene: TRBJ2-5; d_gene: TRBD2; v_gene: TRBV15
CDR3nt: TGTGCCTGGACCGCACAGGGGATAGCTAACTATGGCTACACCTTC; CDR3aa: CAWTAQGIANYGYTF; j_gene: TRBJ1-2; d_gene: TRBD1; v_gene: TRBV30
CDR3nt: TGTGCCAGCAGCGGACCCAGGGCGTACGAGACCCAGTACTTC; CDR3aa: CASSGPRAYETQYF; j_gene: TRBJ2-5; d_gene: NA; v_gene: TRBV13
CDR3nt: TGTGCCACCAGCAACCCAGGGATTCAAGAGACCCAGTACTTC; CDR3aa: CATSNPGIQETQYF; j_gene: TRBJ2-5; d_gene: NA; v_gene: TRBV15
CDR3nt: TGTGCCAGCAGTTATTTATCAGGCGAGATGAACACTGAAGCTTTCTTT; CDR3aa: CASSYLSGEMNTEAFF; j_gene: TRBJ1-1; d_gene: NA; v_gene: TRBV6-5
CDR3nt: TGTGCCAGCAGATGGAGCACTGAAGCTTTCTTT; CDR3aa: CASRWSTEAFF; j_gene: TRBJ1-1; d_gene: NA; v_gene: TRBV2
CDR3nt: TGTGCCAGCAGTTATCGGACAGGCCAAGAGACCCAGTACTTC; CDR3aa: CASSYRTGQETQYF; j_gene: TRBJ2-5; d_gene: TRBD1; v_gene: TRBV6-5
CDR3nt: TGTGCCATCAATCCGGGACTGGGACTGGGAGATACGCAGTATTTT; CDR3aa: CAINPGLGLGDTQYF; j_gene: TRBJ2-3; d_gene: NA; v_gene: TRBV10-3
CDR3nt: TGTGCCAGCAGCCTCAGGGGGCTACCCTACGAGCAGTACTTC; CDR3aa: CASSLRGLPYEQYF; j_gene: TRBJ2-7; d_gene: TRBD1; v_gene: TRBV7-9
CDR3nt: TGTGCCAGCAGCTACACAGGACAGGACTATGGCTACACCTTC; CDR3aa: CASSYTGQDYGYTF; j_gene: TRBJ1-2; d_gene: TRBD1; v_gene: TRBV5-8
CDR3nt: TGTGCCAGCAGCTTGGCCAGGGGTGACAATCAGCCCCAGCATTTT; CDR3aa: CASSLARGDNQPQHF; j_gene: TRBJ1-5; d_gene: NA; v_gene: TRBV5-5
CDR3nt: TGTGCCAGCAGTTACACACTACCGGGACAGGGTAGTAACACTGAAGCTTTCTTT; CDR3aa: CASSYTLPGQGSNTEAFF; j_gene: TRBJ1-1; d_gene: TRBD1; v_gene: TRBV27
CDR3nt: TGTGCCAGCAGCTTAACAGGGGGGTACAATGAGCAGTTCTTC; CDR3aa: CASSLTGGYNEQFF; j_gene: TRBJ2-1; d_gene: TRBD1; v_gene: TRBV7-9
CDR3nt: TGTGCCAGCAGCTCCCGACAGCGCCCTAACTATGGCTACACCTTC; CDR3aa: CASSSRQRPNYGYTF; j_gene: TRBJ1-2; d_gene: NA; v_gene: TRBV5-4
CDR3nt: TGCAGCGTTGAAGTAACCACAACCTACGAGCAGTACTTC; CDR3aa: CSVEVTTTYEQYF; j_gene: TRBJ2-7; d_gene: NA; v_gene: TRBV29-1
CDR3nt: TGTGCCAGCGGGCCGGGACAGGGGCTTTCACCCCTCCACTTT; CDR3aa: CASGPGQGLSPLHF; j_gene: TRBJ1-6; d_gene: TRBD1; v_gene: TRBV27
CDR3nt: TGTGCCAGCAGCGGGGGGAGCAATTCACCCCTCCACTTT; CDR3aa: CASSGGSNSPLHF; j_gene: TRBJ1-6; d_gene: NA; v_gene: TRBV7-3
CDR3nt: TGCGCCAGCAGTGATGCGGCAGTCGGCAACGAGCAGTACTTC; CDR3aa: CASSDAAVGNEQYF; j_gene: TRBJ2-7; d_gene: NA; v_gene: TRBV10-2
CDR3nt: TGCGCCAGCGAGGACAGGGCGGGCACCGGGGAGCTGTTTTTT; CDR3aa: CASEDRAGTGELFF; j_gene: TRBJ2-2; d_gene: TRBD1; v_gene: TRBV10-2
CDR3nt: TGTGCCAGCAGCGCCGGAGGGGGCGCCATATATTTT; CDR3aa: CASSAGGGAIYF; j_gene: TRBJ1-3; d_gene: TRBD1; v_gene: TRBV2